This T cell receptor beta chain stems from a study of blood T cell repertoires in COVID-19. The overall study: Researchers got acute and convalescent COVID-19 samples from the United States, Italy and Spain.

This table comes from immunoSEQ multiplex PCR, and its TCRdb copy is limited to in-frame clones, with some not included. The data show 120,000 to 150,000 clones, 75% to 85% seen once. There are 14 residues in the CDR3. After removal of 6 bases from V and 5 bases from J, the junction contained 9 bases not matched to a gene. Germline assignment: CDR1 MNHEY and CDR2 SVGAGI. This receptor was identified in a woman aged 80 or older with acute or convalescent COVID-19. The chain recombines TRBV6-5 with TRBJ1-2; 7 bases are a match to TRBD1. Source material: peripheral blood. The CDR3 sequence is CASSLAGGRYGYTF. The CDR3 bases are TGTGCCAGCAGCCTGGCAGGGGGACGATATGGCTACACCTTC.